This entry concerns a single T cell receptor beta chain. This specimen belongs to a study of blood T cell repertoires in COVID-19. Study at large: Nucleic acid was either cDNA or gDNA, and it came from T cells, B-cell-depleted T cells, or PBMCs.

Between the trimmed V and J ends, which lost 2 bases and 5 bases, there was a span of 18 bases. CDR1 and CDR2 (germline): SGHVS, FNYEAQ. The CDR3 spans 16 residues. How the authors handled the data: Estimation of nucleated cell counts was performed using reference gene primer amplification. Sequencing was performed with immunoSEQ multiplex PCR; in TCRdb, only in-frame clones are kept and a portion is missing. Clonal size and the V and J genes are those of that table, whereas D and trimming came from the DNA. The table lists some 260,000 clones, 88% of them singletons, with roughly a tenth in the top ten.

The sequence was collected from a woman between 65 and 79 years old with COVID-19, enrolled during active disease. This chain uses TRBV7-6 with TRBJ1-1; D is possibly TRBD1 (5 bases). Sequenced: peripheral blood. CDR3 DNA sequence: TGTGCCAGCAGCTTAAACCCGGGGCAGGCGGGGACTGAAGCTTTCTTT. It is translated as CASSLNPGQAGTEAFF.